This entry lists 15 T cell receptor beta chains sequenced from one sample in a study of T cell responses to AZD1222 COVID-19 vaccine. Assay used: immunoSEQ multiplex PCR; TCRdb lists only in-frame clones, some missing. Of around 120,000 clones listed, approximately 90% were seen once; the top ten hold 2% to 3%. The specimen comprised peripheral blood, sampled 28 days after the second AZD1222 dose. The receptors originated from an adult who received the AZD1222 COVID-19 vaccine.

This chain joins TRBV7-9 and TRBJ1-2; D perhaps matches TRBD1 (6 bases). CDR1 and CDR2 from the germline V gene are SEHNR and FQNEAQ (reference sequence). Trimming took 3 bases from V and 7 from J, leaving 12 bases between them. The CDR3 length is 13 residues. The CDR3 sequence is CASSFPGQFGYTF. The CDR3 DNA reads as TGTGCCAGCAGCTTCCCAGGACAGTTTGGCTACACCTTC.

This chain connects TRBV25-1 to TRBJ1-2, with TRBD1 matching over 7 bases. The CDR3 sequence is 14 residues long. V trimming: 1 base; J trimming: 7 bases; junction bases outside the gene matches: 6. Germline values: CDR1 MGHDK, CDR2 SYGVNS. For the CDR3, the DNA is TGTGCCAGCAGTGAATCCACAGGGGCTTTTGGCTACACCTTC. Translated: CASSESTGAFGYTF.

The gene calls are TRBV7-2 and TRBJ1-1, with TRBD1 as a possible D gene (6 bases). CDR3 length: 13 residues. Germline V gives CDR1 SGHTA, CDR2 FQGNSA. Between the trimmed V and J ends, which lost 3 bases and 6 bases, there was a span of 11 bases. The CDR3 nucleotides are TGTGCCAGCAGCTTTACAGGGTCCCCTGAAGCTTTCTTT. Translated, it gives CASSFTGSPEAFF. The complete variable domain, with remaining parts taken from reference TRBV7-2 and TRBJ1-1, reads GAGVSQSPSNKVTEKGKDVELRCDPISGHTALYWYRQSLGQGLEFLIYFQGNSAPDKSGLPSDRFSAERTGGSVSTLTIQRTQQEDSAVYLCASSFTGSPEAFFGQGTRLTVV.

This rearrangement joins TRBV6-2 or TRBV6-3 to TRBJ1-5; a possible D gene is TRBD1 (5 bases). Between the trimmed V and J ends, which lost 2 bases and 7 bases, there was a span of 24 bases. This CDR3 contains 18 residues. Germline V gives CDR1 MNHEY, CDR2 SVGEGT. The CDR3, as DNA: TGTGCCAGCAGTTACAACCTTTGGGCAGGAAGGGACCGCCAGCCCCAGCATTTT. This sequence encodes CASSYNLWAGRDRQPQHF.

The V call is TRBV12-3 or TRBV12-4, the J call TRBJ1-1; 7 bases fit TRBD1. The CDR3 extends over 13 amino acids. Trimming took 7 bases from V and 3 from J; bases not matched to a gene: 5. The CDR3 DNA reads TGTGCCAGCAAACCGGGACAGCACACTGAAGCTTTCTTT. It codes for CASKPGQHTEAFF.

The V gene is TRBV11-2, the J gene TRBJ2-5; D unresolved. Germline-derived CDR1 and CDR2 are SGHAT and FQNNGV. Trimming removed 0 bases at V and 2 bases at J, with 10 bases between. CDR3 size: 15 residues. In nucleotides, the CDR3 is TGTGCCAGCAGCTTAGATCCCGGACCGCAAGAGACCCAGTACTTC. This gives the protein CASSLDPGPQETQYF.

The genes are TRBV4-1 and TRBJ1-6, with D unresolved. Trimming removed 1 base from V and 0 bases from J, with 13 bases in between. CDR3 length: 18 amino acids. Germline V gene sequence: CDR1 MGHRA, CDR2 YSYEKL. CDR3 sequence: CASSQGLAPSSYNSPLHF. In nucleotides, the CDR3 is TGCGCCAGCAGCCAAGGTCTAGCCCCGAGCTCCTATAATTCACCCCTCCACTTT.

This chain uses TRBV19 with TRBJ1-5; 10 bases are a match to TRBD1. CDR3 length: 18 amino acids. Per germline, CDR1 LNHDA and CDR2 SQIVND (reference sequence). The junction had 10 bases not matched to a gene; V was cut back by 3 bases and J by 2 bases. CDR3: CASSISGQGSGGNQPQHF. The CDR3 DNA is TGTGCCAGTAGTATTTCGGGACAGGGGTCGGGGGGCAATCAGCCCCAGCATTTT.

This rearrangement joins TRBV5-4 to TRBJ2-1, with TRBD1 matching over 9 bases. CDR1 and CDR2 from the germline V gene are SGHNT and YYREEE (reference sequence). The J segment lost 15 bases and the V segment lost 0 bases, leaving 10 bases of the junction unmatched. The CDR3 length is 14 residues. In DNA, the CDR3 is TGTGCCAGCAGCTTGGTACGCCGGGACAGGGTTTTGTTCTTC. It codes for CASSLVRRDRVLFF.

CDR3 residues: CASSPDQNSPLHF. DNA for the CDR3: TGTGCCAGCAGTCCCGACCAAAATTCACCCCTCCACTTT. The chain joins TRBV28 to TRBJ1-6; D not certain. V lost 5 bases to trimming and J lost 7 bases, with 9 bases between them. This CDR3 is built from 13 residues. From germline, CDR1 is MDHEN and CDR2 SYDVKM.

This rearrangement joins TRBV20-1 to TRBJ1-2, with TRBD1 as a possible D gene (6 bases). The germline V and J ends were trimmed by 3 bases and 1 base, with 12 bases remaining between them. CDR3 length equals 14 residues. In germline, CDR1 is DFQATT, CDR2 SNEGSKA (reference sequence). The CDR3 nucleotides are TGCAGTGCTAGTGACATGGACAGTAACTATGGCTACACCTTC. Translating gives CSASDMDSNYGYTF.

This clone appeared once. The V gene is TRBV18, the J gene TRBJ1-5, with a weak D call TRBD1 (6 bases). The CDR3 loop spans 13 amino acids. The ends were cut back, 3 bases at V and 6 bases at J, with 9 bases in the middle. Germline values: CDR1 KGHSH, CDR2 LQKENI. The DNA for the CDR3 is TGTGCCAGCTCACCGGACAGAGGTCAGCCCCAGCATTTT. It encodes CASSPDRGQPQHF.

The CDR3 DNA is TGTGCCAGCAGCGTAGAACAGGCAGCGTCTGGGGCCAACGTCCTGACTTTC. It yields the protein CASSVEQAASGANVLTF. The chain combines TRBV9 with TRBJ2-6; possibly TRBD1 for D (5 bases). The length of the CDR3 is 17 residues. V was cut by 0 bases and J by 1 base, with 11 bases left in between. From germline, CDR1 is SGDLS and CDR2 YYNGEE. Full variable domain (rest looked up from reference TRBV9 and TRBJ2-6): DSGVTQTPKHLITATGQRVTLRCSPRSGDLSVYWYQQSLDQGLQFLIQYYNGEERAKGNILERFSAQQFPDLHSELNLSSLELGDSALYFCASSVEQAASGANVLTFGAGSRLTVL.

This clone was found a few times. The J gene is TRBJ1-4, the V gene TRBV15; 7 bases fit TRBD1. The CDR3 runs to 16 residues. Germline V gene sequence: CDR1 LNHNV, CDR2 YYDKDF (reference sequence). V shed 3 bases and J 1 base; nucleotides not matched to a gene: 5. The CDR3 loop reads CATSSDQGGTNEKLFF. Written as DNA, the CDR3 is TGTGCCACCAGCAGCGATCAGGGGGGAACTAATGAAAAACTGTTTTTT.

The chain has TRBV11-3 and TRBJ2-1, with D possibly TRBD2 on 6 matching bases. Germline lookup yields CDR1 SGHNT and CDR2 YENEEA. Trimming left V 1 base short and J 4 bases short, with 14 bases between. This CDR3 is 16 amino acids long. CDR3 in amino acids: CASSLGSGGEYNEQFF. The DNA for the CDR3 is TGTGCCAGCAGCTTAGGTTCTGGCGGGGAGTACAATGAGCAGTTCTTC.